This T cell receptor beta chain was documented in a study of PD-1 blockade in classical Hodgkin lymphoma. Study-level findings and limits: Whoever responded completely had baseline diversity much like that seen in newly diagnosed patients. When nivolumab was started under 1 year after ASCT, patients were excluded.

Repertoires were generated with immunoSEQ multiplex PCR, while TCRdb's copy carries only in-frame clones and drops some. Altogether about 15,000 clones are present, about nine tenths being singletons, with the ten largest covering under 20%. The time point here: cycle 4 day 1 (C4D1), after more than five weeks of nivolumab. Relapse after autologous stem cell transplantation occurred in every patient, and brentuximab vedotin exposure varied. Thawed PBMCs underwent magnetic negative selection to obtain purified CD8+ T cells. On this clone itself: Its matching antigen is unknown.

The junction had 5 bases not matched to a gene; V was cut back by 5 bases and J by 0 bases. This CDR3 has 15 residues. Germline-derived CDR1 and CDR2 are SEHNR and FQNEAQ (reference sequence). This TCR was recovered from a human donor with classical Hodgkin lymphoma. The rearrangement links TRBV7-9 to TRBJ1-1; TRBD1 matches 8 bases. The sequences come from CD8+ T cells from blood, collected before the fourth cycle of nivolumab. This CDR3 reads CASSEDRALNTEAFF. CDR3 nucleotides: TGTGCCAGCAGCGAGGACAGGGCTTTGAACACTGAAGCTTTCTTT.